The rows below give T cell receptor beta chains drawn from one sample of a study of early T cells in non-severe SARS-CoV-2 infection. Each CDR3 protein gets one entry after TCRdb re-called the 5' RACE reads with MiXCR. The data hold roughly 40,000 distinct CDR3 sequences, with 4.7% observed a single time. Sequencing input: whole blood. Receptors originate from an adult who was a healthcare worker with PCR-confirmed SARS-CoV-2 infection or an uninfected control (not recorded which). The CDR3 runs from the conserved cysteine through the conserved F or W. The order of the fields is D gene, clone size, CDR3 length, V gene, J gene, CDR3 protein, CDR3 DNA. D genes are given only for firm matches. Clone size is not always given. Where it is, it says once, few, many or a class for expanded clones.

D gene: .
clone size: few
CDR3 length: 15
V gene: TRBV4-3
J gene: TRBJ1-1
CDR3 protein: CASSQDRLTQREAFF
CDR3 DNA: TGCGCCAGCAGCCAAGATCGGCTCACCCAGCGTGAAGCTTTCTTT

D gene: .
clone size: many
CDR3 length: 14
V gene: TRBV7-9
J gene: TRBJ1-2
CDR3 protein: CASTLGPQRDGYTF
CDR3 DNA: TGTGCCAGCACCCTGGGCCCGCAGAGGGATGGCTACACCTTC

D gene: .
clone size: many
CDR3 length: 15
V gene: TRBV27
J gene: TRBJ1-1
CDR3 protein: CASSGGLRMNTEAFF
CDR3 DNA: TGTGCCAGCAGTGGGGGCTTGCGGATGAACACTGAAGCTTTCTTT

D gene: .
clone size: many
CDR3 length: 15
V gene: TRBV10-3
J gene: TRBJ2-2
CDR3 protein: CAISERPGSTGELFF
CDR3 DNA: TGTGCCATCAGTGAGCGGCCAGGCAGCACCGGGGAGCTGTTTTTT

D gene: .
clone size: many
CDR3 length: 23
V gene: TRBV3-1
J gene: TRBJ1-5
CDR3 protein: CASSQFGLRTRFTLDAGNQPQHF
CDR3 DNA: TGTGCCAGCAGCCAGTTTGGACTGCGTACACGCTTTACCCTTGACGCGGGCAATCAGCCCCAGCATTTT

D gene: TRBD2
clone size: many
CDR3 length: 16
V gene: TRBV3-1
J gene: TRBJ2-1
CDR3 protein: CASSQASGRTYNEQFF
CDR3 DNA: TGTGCCAGCAGCCAAGCCAGCGGGAGAACCTACAATGAGCAGTTCTTC

D gene: TRBD2
clone size: many
CDR3 length: 17
V gene: TRBV7-3
J gene: TRBJ2-3
CDR3 protein: CASSLRTSGISTDTQYF
CDR3 DNA: TGTGCCAGCAGCTTAAGGACTAGCGGGATCAGCACAGATACGCAGTATTTT

D gene: .
clone size: many
CDR3 length: 12
V gene: TRBV18
J gene: TRBJ2-7
CDR3 protein: CASSLLSYEQYF
CDR3 DNA: TGTGCCAGCTCACTCCTCTCCTACGAGCAGTACTTC

D gene: TRBD1
clone size: many
CDR3 length: 16
V gene: TRBV6-6
J gene: TRBJ2-7
CDR3 protein: CASSNLGTGYSYEQYF
CDR3 DNA: TGTGCCAGCAGTAACCTTGGGACAGGGTATTCCTACGAGCAGTACTTC

D gene: .
clone size: .
CDR3 length: 17
V gene: TRBV4-3
J gene: TRBJ1-3
CDR3 protein: CASSQELGTAHGNTIYF
CDR3 DNA: TGCGCCAGCAGCCAAGAATTGGGTACAGCCCATGGAAACACCATATATTTT

D gene: TRBD1
clone size: few
CDR3 length: 14
V gene: TRBV7-9
J gene: TRBJ2-7
CDR3 protein: CASSPGQGAYEQYF
CDR3 DNA: TGTGCCAGCAGCCCAGGACAGGGGGCCTACGAGCAGTACTTC

D gene: .
clone size: few
CDR3 length: 15
V gene: TRBV5-1
J gene: TRBJ2-3
CDR3 protein: CASSRQADRTDTQYF
CDR3 DNA: TGCGCCAGCAGCCGACAGGCGGACCGCACAGATACGCAGTATTTT

D gene: TRBD1
clone size: many
CDR3 length: 14
V gene: TRBV7-2
J gene: TRBJ1-5
CDR3 protein: CASSLGQGQGPQHF
CDR3 DNA: TGTGCCAGCAGCTTAGGACAGGGGCAGGGTCCCCAGCATTTT

D gene: .
clone size: many
CDR3 length: 14
V gene: TRBV12-3/TRBV12-4
J gene: TRBJ1-5
CDR3 protein: CASSPAISNQPQHF
CDR3 DNA: TGTGCCAGCAGTCCCGCCATTAGCAATCAGCCCCAGCATTTT

D gene: .
clone size: few
CDR3 length: 14
V gene: TRBV11-2
J gene: TRBJ2-5
CDR3 protein: CASSWAAAQETQYF
CDR3 DNA: TGTGCCAGCAGCTGGGCCGCAGCCCAAGAGACCCAGTACTTC

D gene: TRBD1
clone size: many
CDR3 length: 14
V gene: TRBV20-1
J gene: TRBJ1-3
CDR3 protein: CSATDRGRGNTIYF
CDR3 DNA: TGCAGTGCTACAGACAGGGGGAGGGGAAACACCATATATTTT

D gene: .
clone size: few
CDR3 length: 16
V gene: TRBV7-8
J gene: TRBJ2-7
CDR3 protein: CASSTYRGSDTYEQYF
CDR3 DNA: TGTGCCAGCAGCACCTACCGGGGTTCGGACACCTACGAGCAGTACTTC

D gene: TRBD1
clone size: many
CDR3 length: 13
V gene: TRBV28
J gene: TRBJ1-2
CDR3 protein: CASSLTGVGGYTF
CDR3 DNA: TGTGCCAGCAGTTTAACAGGGGTCGGAGGCTACACCTTC

D gene: TRBD2
clone size: .
CDR3 length: 13
V gene: TRBV5-1
J gene: TRBJ2-7
CDR3 protein: CASSSGGLAEKYF
CDR3 DNA: TGCGCCAGCAGCTCGGGAGGTCTAGCGGAAAAGTACTTC

D gene: TRBD1
clone size: many
CDR3 length: 13
V gene: TRBV6-5
J gene: TRBJ1-5
CDR3 protein: CASSTGGSQPQHF
CDR3 DNA: TGTGCCAGCAGTACAGGGGGCTCTCAGCCCCAGCATTTT

D gene: .
clone size: few
CDR3 length: 12
V gene: TRBV12-3/TRBV12-4
J gene: TRBJ1-1
CDR3 protein: CASSLPPGGAFF
CDR3 DNA: TGTGCCAGCAGTCTACCCCCTGGGGGAGCTTTCTTT

D gene: .
clone size: many
CDR3 length: 15
V gene: TRBV11-2
J gene: TRBJ1-1
CDR3 protein: CASSLQQAGYTEAFF
CDR3 DNA: TGTGCCAGCAGCTTACAACAAGCAGGGTACACTGAAGCTTTCTTT

D gene: .
clone size: few
CDR3 length: 14
V gene: TRBV3-1
J gene: TRBJ2-6
CDR3 protein: CASSPNSGANVLTF
CDR3 DNA: TGTGCCAGCAGCCCAAACTCTGGGGCCAACGTCCTGACTTTC

D gene: TRBD1
clone size: few
CDR3 length: 16
V gene: TRBV5-8
J gene: TRBJ1-4
CDR3 protein: CASSRTGTATNEKLFF
CDR3 DNA: TGTGCCAGCTCGAGGACAGGGACGGCAACTAATGAAAAACTGTTTTTT

D gene: .
clone size: many
CDR3 length: 16
V gene: TRBV7-2
J gene: TRBJ2-2
CDR3 protein: CASSLGYRSNTGELFF
CDR3 DNA: TGTGCCAGCAGCTTAGGATACAGGTCGAACACCGGGGAGCTGTTTTTT

D gene: .
clone size: few
CDR3 length: 13
V gene: TRBV30
J gene: TRBJ1-1
CDR3 protein: CAWRGPSNTEAFF
CDR3 DNA: TGTGCCTGGAGGGGCCCTTCAAACACTGAAGCTTTCTTT

D gene: .
clone size: many
CDR3 length: 17
V gene: TRBV6-2/TRBV6-3
J gene: TRBJ2-2
CDR3 protein: CASSYMGPHANTGELFF
CDR3 DNA: TGTGCCAGCAGTTACATGGGTCCCCACGCGAACACCGGGGAGCTGTTTTTT